This record looks at one T cell receptor beta chain sequence and its context. Its specific antigen is unknown. Base quality data are lacking; no much larger clone is found one base away. This record belongs to a study of siplizumab effects on memory and regulatory T cells (dated by TCRdb to the late 2010s). Looking at the study overall: The study examined how the anti-CD2 antibody siplizumab affects alloreactive T-cell subsets in allogeneic mixed lymphocyte reactions built from human PBMCs. The investigation overall reported the following: Among mappable alloreactive CD4+ clones, the Treg-derived fraction averaged nearly 70% with siplizumab versus roughly 25% in control reactions. For roughly 80-97% of proliferating CD4+ or CD8+ clones, no naive or memory phenotype could be assigned. No functional confirmation was obtained for the suppressive function of proliferating Tregs from siplizumab cultures. Because sequences at frequencies below about 10^-5 were poorly captured, only a minor fraction of alloreactive clones could be mapped back to unstimulated subsets. Compared with memory T cells, unstimulated naive T cells appeared more diverse, and naive cells seemed to make a substantial contribution to the alloresponse. The cumulative frequency of alloreactive sequences traceable to unstimulated CD4+ memory T cells was significantly reduced by siplizumab.

Sequences SEHNR (CDR1) and FQNEAQ (CDR2) are obtained from the germline V gene (reference sequence). The CDR3, cysteine through phenylalanine, is 13 amino acids long. The only DNA kept is the CDR3, 39 bases in frame from the first base. V loses 6 bases, J loses 1 base, and the germline ends lie 10 bases apart. In a few donor pairs, further sequencing was done on unstimulated CD8+ naive, CD4+ memory, CD8+ TEMRA, CD4+ naive and CD8+ effector memory subsets. TCRbeta CDR3 sequencing was performed on sorted unstimulated T cells and on proliferating T cells recovered from mixed lymphocyte reactions. Fresh whole blood from approximately 10 HLA-typed healthy donors was used to isolate PBMCs. The method behind the library was the immunoSEQ multiplex PCR assay. Each sample had some 9.7 x 10^4 TCR templates assayed by the deep sequencing platform. Genomic DNA extracted from sorted T cells was the material used for TCRbeta CDR3 sequencing. The paper's data handling went like this. The R programming language was used for the clonal analysis of the TCRbeta CDR3 data. Comparing unstimulated samples against CFSE-low samples taken after the reaction was how alloreactive CD4+ and CD8+ clones were defined. Regulatory or non-regulatory origin was assigned to alloreactive CD4+ clones by matching of sequences to sorted unstimulated Treg and non-Treg repertoires. TCRdb's version of the immuneACCESS table is confined to in-frame rearrangements and falls short of the full clone set. An unresolved V gene accounts for under half of the shortfall where checked; the remainder is of unknown origin. That table is the source of V, J and clone size, and D and trimming were worked out from the DNA. Counted in this sample were tens of thousands of clones; over 75% of them appeared once. Less than 0.35% of the sample lies in the top ten.

The V and J segments used are TRBV7-9 and TRBJ2-7; TRBD1 might be the D gene, on 6 matching bases. The sequencing input was naive CD8+ T cells sorted from blood. Per the publication, the cell subset or site label means: unstimulated naive T cells. The TCR comes from a human donor in good health. The DNA sequence is TGTGCCAGCAGACAGGGATCTTCCTACGAGCAGTACTTC. Translated, this gives CASRQGSSYEQYF. Where the CDR3 stops, the reference TRBV7-9 and TRBJ2-7 genes take over; the full variable domain is DTGVSQNPRHKITKRGQNVTFRCDPISEHNRLYWYRQTLGQGPEFLTYFQNEAQLEKSRLLSDRFSAERPKGSFSTLEIQRTEQGDSAMYLCASRQGSSYEQYFGPGTRLTVT.